This T cell receptor (beta chain) was observed in a study of cytomegalovirus exposure and HLA in healthy donors. About the study: Both the approximately 120 validation repertoires and the approximately 700 first-cohort repertoires used the same platform, as reported by a later analysis.

Sequenced by immunoSEQ multiplex PCR; TCRdb stores in-frame clones only, minus some. The sample has some 130,000 clones, approximately 92% seen once. Note on this clone: Its antigen is still unknown.

Overall study findings and caveats: Reportedly, cytomegalovirus status was diagnosed with high sensitivity and specificity. The authors enumerated some 170 TCR beta chains as linked to cytomegalovirus.

What was sequenced was PBMCs. This TCR came from a young woman in good health and CMV-seronegative.

In DNA form, the CDR3 reads TGCGCCAGCAGCCAAGGCCCGGCAGGGCCCAATCAGCCCCAGCATTTT. It encodes CASSQGPAGPNQPQHF. This chain uses TRBV4-1 with TRBJ1-5; D may be TRBD1 (5 bases). This CDR3 region has 16 residues. Germline V gives CDR1 MGHRA, CDR2 YSYEKL. Trimming removed 1 base at V and 3 bases at J, with 13 bases between.